This T cell receptor beta chain was captured in a study of shared clonotypes between healthy human individuals. V shed 6 bases, J shed 0 bases, and the junction held 8 bases outside the gene matches. This CDR3 has 14 amino acids. Germline V gives CDR1 SQVTM, CDR2 ANQGSEA. Each subset's genomic DNA was split evenly across several immunoSEQ plates. Using immunoSEQ multiplex PCR, the repertoire was profiled, and TCRdb retains in-frame clones only, with some absent. The sample lists over a million clones, approximately 96% occurring once. Specimen: naive CD4+ T cells sorted from blood. Subset reported: CD45RA+ positively selected. This clonotype originated in a man aged 25-40 years in good health. V is TRBV29-1 and J is TRBJ2-7; 7 nucleotides line up with TRBD1. The CDR3 loop is CSVELQGHSYEQYF. The CDR3, as DNA: TGCAGCGTAGAGTTACAGGGGCACTCCTACGAGCAGTACTTC.